The 13 T cell receptor beta chains listed next were all sequenced from one sample in a study of shared clonotypes between healthy human individuals. TCRdb's table, derived via immunoSEQ multiplex PCR, lists solely in-frame clones and lacks some. This table has 2 million to 3 million clones, around 94% appearing once. The sequencing sample was made of naive CD4+ T cells sorted from blood. Subset given: CD45RA+ positively selected. The receptors shown here come from a man between 18 and 35 years old in good health.

The chain uses TRBV5-1 and TRBJ2-1, with 7 bases matching TRBD2. The CDR3 covers 16 residues. Looked up from germline, CDR1 is SGHRS and CDR2 is YFSETQ. With 3 bases clipped from V and 8 bases from J, the junction kept 14 bases outside the gene matches. CDR3: CASSYRDRLRGDEQFF. The CDR3 coding sequence is TGCGCCAGCAGCTACCGGGACCGACTACGGGGGGATGAGCAGTTCTTC.

The V gene is TRBV11-2, the J gene TRBJ2-7, with 12 bases lining up with TRBD2. V lost 4 bases and J lost 7; bases outside the gene matches: 11. CDR3 length: 16 residues. In germline, CDR1 is SGHAT, CDR2 FQNNGV. Here the CDR3 reads CASSSTLTLAGGEQYF. The CDR3 bases are TGTGCCAGCAGCTCCACCCTAACTCTAGCGGGGGGGGAGCAGTACTTC.

V usage is TRBV6-5 and J usage is TRBJ1-1; possibly TRBD1 for D (6 bases). There are 11 residues in the CDR3. V lost 5 bases and J 10 bases, leaving 11 bases between the germline ends. Per germline, CDR1 MNHEY and CDR2 SVGAGI. Here the CDR3 DNA reads TGTGCCAGCAGTCAACAGGGAGCAGCTTTCTTT. Residues: CASSQQGAAFF.

V gene TRBV19 combines with J gene TRBJ1-6, with 7 bases identical to TRBD1. Germline V CDR1 and CDR2: LNHDA, SQIVND (reference sequence). The ends lost 7 bases at V and 8 bases at J; junction bases unmatched: 11. CDR3 size: 15 residues. This chain's CDR3 is CASTRGATVHSPLHF. DNA for the CDR3: TGTGCCAGTACCAGGGGGGCGACGGTTCATTCACCCCTCCACTTT.

The gene calls are TRBV27 and TRBJ2-5; 14 positions agree with TRBD2. The CDR3 covers 16 residues. Unmatched junction bases numbered 7, after V lost 6 bases and J lost 4 bases. Germline V gives CDR1 MNHEY, CDR2 SMNVEV (reference sequence). The CDR3 DNA follows: TGTGCCAGCAGCCAGACTAGCGGGAGGGTGGGAGAGACCCAGTACTTC. Its protein is CASSQTSGRVGETQYF.

Turning to this clone: The same CDR3 is also encoded by other DNA sequences in this sample. The CDR3 sequence: CASSRGLAGTGELFF. In DNA form, the CDR3 reads TGTGCCAGCAGCCGGGGACTAGCGGGCACCGGGGAGCTGTTTTTT. The V gene is TRBV6-5, the J gene TRBJ2-2; 12 bases are a match to TRBD2. Germline loops: CDR1 MNHEY, CDR2 SVGAGI. The CDR3 is 15 amino acids. Trimming removed 6 bases from V and 4 bases from J; junction bases left unmatched: 3.

Comments on this clone: The same CDR3 can be traced to other DNA sequences in this sample. The genes are TRBV18 and TRBJ2-2, with a tentative D call TRBD2 (5 bases). The CDR3 is 16 amino acids. The V gene lost 0 bases and the J gene lost 0 bases, with 8 bases spanning the gap. CDR1 and CDR2 from the germline V gene are KGHSH and LQKENI. CDR3 in DNA: TGTGCCAGCTCACCACCCAGCGGTCCGAACACCGGGGAGCTGTTTTTT. Protein: CASSPPSGPNTGELFF. Looking up the rest from reference TRBV18 and TRBJ2-2 gives the full variable domain: NAGVMQNPRHLVRRRGQEARLRCSPMKGHSHVYWYRQLPEEGLKFMVYLQKENIIDESGMPKERFSAEFPKEGPSILRIQQVVRGDSAAYFCASSPPSGPNTGELFFGEGSRLTVL.

The CDR3 DNA reads TGCAGCGCTGACCAACGCAAAAGGAAGGACTATGGCTACACCTTC. Protein product: CSADQRKRKDYGYTF. This chain joins TRBV29-1 and TRBJ1-2, with D unclear. Trimming removed 7 bases from V and 3 bases from J, with 21 bases in between. Per germline, CDR1 SQVTM and CDR2 ANQGSEA. This CDR3 is built from 15 residues.

This clone was seen only a few times. The chain recombines TRBV2 with TRBJ1-5, with 7 nucleotides matching TRBD1. V lost 4 bases to trimming and J lost 1 base; unmatched junction nucleotides: 4. Germline V CDR1 and CDR2: SNHLY, FYNNEI. The CDR3 length is 15 residues. The CDR3 protein is CASSGAGGSNQPQHF. CDR3 DNA: TGTGCCAGCAGTGGGGCAGGGGGAAGCAATCAGCCCCAGCATTTT.

This chain connects TRBV11-2 to TRBJ2-1, with a weak D call TRBD2 (5 bases). CDR1 and CDR2 from the germline V gene are SGHAT and FQNNGV. The V and J ends lost 3 bases and 5 bases respectively, with 17 bases between them. The CDR3 runs to 16 residues. The CDR3 loop reads CASSFATGSSHNEQFF. The DNA of the CDR3 is TGTGCCAGCAGCTTCGCTACGGGGTCTTCCCACAATGAGCAGTTCTTC.

The chain is built from TRBV2 and TRBJ1-2, with a possible D match to TRBD1 (5 bases). Germline V gives CDR1 SNHLY, CDR2 FYNNEI. This CDR3 spans 16 amino acids. Trimming removed 4 bases at V and 8 bases at J, with 23 bases between. CDR3 in amino acids: CASSATINPGRDGYTF. As DNA, the CDR3 is TGTGCCAGCAGTGCAACTATCAACCCAGGGAGAGACGGCTACACCTTC.

Notes on this clone: The sample has other DNA sequences that encode this CDR3 too. The rearrangement uses TRBV30 and TRBJ1-2, with D perhaps TRBD1 (5 bases). V lost 0 bases and J lost 8, with 10 bases in between. This CDR3 spans 12 amino acids. Germline V lookup: CDR1 GTSNPN, CDR2 SVGIG (reference sequence). The chain's CDR3 is CAWSVGREGYTF. CDR3 DNA sequence: TGTGCCTGGAGTGTGGGCAGGGAGGGCTACACCTTC.

The V gene is TRBV15, the J gene TRBJ2-6, with a weak D call TRBD1 (5 bases). This CDR3 spans 15 amino acids. V lost 3 bases and J 4 bases, leaving 10 bases between the germline ends. Germline CDR1 LNHNV, CDR2 YYDKDF (reference sequence). As DNA, the CDR3 is TGTGCCACCAGCAGTCCAGGGTTAGGGGCCAACGTCCTGACTTTC. Its protein is CATSSPGLGANVLTF.